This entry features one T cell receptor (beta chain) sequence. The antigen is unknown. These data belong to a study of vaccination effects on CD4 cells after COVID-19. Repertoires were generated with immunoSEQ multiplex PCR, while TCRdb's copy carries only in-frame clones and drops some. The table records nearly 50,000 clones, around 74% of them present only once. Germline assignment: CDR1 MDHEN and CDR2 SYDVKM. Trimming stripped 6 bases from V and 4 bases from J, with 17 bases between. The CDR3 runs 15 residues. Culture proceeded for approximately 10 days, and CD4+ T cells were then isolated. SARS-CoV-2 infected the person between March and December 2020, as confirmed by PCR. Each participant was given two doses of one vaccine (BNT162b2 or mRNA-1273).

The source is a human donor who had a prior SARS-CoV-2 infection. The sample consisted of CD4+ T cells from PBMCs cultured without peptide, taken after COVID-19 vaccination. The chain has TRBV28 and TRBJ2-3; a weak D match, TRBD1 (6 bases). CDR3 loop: CASSGTGLGADTQYF. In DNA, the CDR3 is TGTGCCAGCAGCGGAACAGGGCTCGGGGCAGATACGCAGTATTTT.